This T cell receptor beta chain was retrieved from a study of read filtering for tumor transcriptome and immune sequencing. At the level of the study: RNA-seq yielded only about 75 to 1,400 TCR reads, IR-seq about 3.5 to 11 million.

The library was built from approximately 400 ng RNA with molecular barcoded adaptors for alpha/delta and beta/gamma chains. TCRdb used MiXCR to reprocess the reads, holding one entry per CDR3 protein. The repertoire holds 20,000 to 30,000 distinct CDR3 sequences, roughly 23% seen once, with 40% to 55% in the top ten. The germline V gene encodes CDR1 SGHTA and CDR2 FQGNSA. J was trimmed by 10 bases and V by 1 base; bases with no gene match: 15. The CDR3 runs to 17 residues. The V gene is TRBV7-2, the J gene TRBJ2-5, with 10 bases matching TRBD1. Sequencing was performed on a population of CD138-negative cells sorted from bone marrow. The receptor's source is a donor over 35 with multiple myeloma. The CDR3, as DNA: TGTGCCAGCAGCTTAGTTGGCATGGGACAGGGGCCTGCACACCAGTACTTC. Amino acid sequence: CASSLVGMGQGPAHQYF.